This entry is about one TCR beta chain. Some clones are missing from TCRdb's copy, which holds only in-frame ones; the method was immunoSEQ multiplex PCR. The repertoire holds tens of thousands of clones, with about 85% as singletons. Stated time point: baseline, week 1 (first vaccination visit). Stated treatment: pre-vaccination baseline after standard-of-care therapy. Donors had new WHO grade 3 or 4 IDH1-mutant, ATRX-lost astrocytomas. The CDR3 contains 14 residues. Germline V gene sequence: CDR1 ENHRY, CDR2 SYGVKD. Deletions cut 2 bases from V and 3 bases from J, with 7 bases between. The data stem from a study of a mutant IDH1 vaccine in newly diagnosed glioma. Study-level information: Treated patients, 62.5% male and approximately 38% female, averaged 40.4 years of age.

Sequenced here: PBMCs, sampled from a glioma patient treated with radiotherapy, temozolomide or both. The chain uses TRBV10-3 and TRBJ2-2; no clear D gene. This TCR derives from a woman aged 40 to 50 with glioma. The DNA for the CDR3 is TGTGCCATCAGTGAGCTGGGGTACACCGGGGAGCTGTTTTTT. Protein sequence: CAISELGYTGELFF.